The 10 T cell receptor beta chains presented below share a single source sample, sequenced in a study of graft-versus-host responses after intestinal transplantation. No antigen has been identified for these receptors. The table came from immunoSEQ multiplex PCR; TCRdb's copy has only in-frame clones and leaves some out. The profile shows about 78,000 clones, around 90% of them singletons. The input for sequencing was unstimulated CD8+ T cells sorted from spleen or lymph node cells, taken before transplant. Every receptor here comes from a human donor who was the organ donor for an intestinal transplant.

This rearrangement joins TRBV18 to TRBJ1-5; D call uncertain. CDR1 and CDR2 (germline): KGHSH, LQKENI. The V gene lost 2 bases and the J gene lost 5 bases, with 7 bases spanning the gap. The CDR3 is 13 residues long. CDR3 sequence: CASSPIQDQPQHF. The CDR3 coding sequence is TGTGCCAGCTCACCAATTCAGGATCAGCCCCAGCATTTT. The full variable domain, rest sourced from reference TRBV18 and TRBJ1-5, is NAGVMQNPRHLVRRRGQEARLRCSPMKGHSHVYWYRQLPEEGLKFMVYLQKENIIDESGMPKERFSAEFPKEGPSILRIQQVVRGDSAAYFCASSPIQDQPQHFGDGTRLSIL.

This sequence joins TRBV7-6 and TRBJ1-1; 8 bases match TRBD1. Trimming cost V 3 bases and J 1 base; bases outside gene matches: 4. Germline V gene data show CDR1 as SGHVS and CDR2 as FNYEAQ. The CDR3 is 15 amino acids. The DNA for the CDR3 is TGTGCCAGCAGCTTGGACGGACAGGGGAACACTGAAGCTTTCTTT. This codes for CASSLDGQGNTEAFF. Combining the CDR3 with reference TRBV7-6 and TRBJ1-1 gives the whole variable domain GAGVSQSPRYKVTKRGQDVALRCDPISGHVSLYWYRQALGQGPEFLTYFNYEAQQDKSGLPNDRFSAERPEGSISTLTIQRTEQRDSAMYRCASSLDGQGNTEAFFGQGTRLTVV.

The chain combines TRBV5-4 with TRBJ2-1, with TRBD1 matching 8 bases. Germline trimming cut 4 bases from V and 2 bases from J; bases unmatched to any gene: 11. The CDR3 spans 17 residues. From germline, CDR1 is SGHNT and CDR2 YYREEE (reference sequence). CDR3 loop: CASSLGGQDRPYNEQFF. The CDR3 coding sequence is TGTGCCAGCAGCCTGGGGGGACAGGATCGCCCCTACAATGAGCAGTTCTTC.

The genes are TRBV4-2 and TRBJ2-5, with 9 bases that match TRBD2. Trimming at V came to 0 bases and at J to 2 bases, leaving 4 bases not matched to a gene. Germline lookup yields CDR1 LGHNA and CDR2 YNFKEQ. This CDR3 has 16 amino acids. The CDR3 coding sequence is TGTGCCAGCAGCCAAGATGGTAGCGGGGGACAAGAGACCCAGTACTTC. Translation gives CASSQDGSGGQETQYF.

The V and J genes are TRBV4-3 and TRBJ2-5; TRBD1 matches 8 bases. CDR3 length: 17 residues. Germline values: CDR1 LGHNA, CDR2 YSLEER. V shed 1 base, J shed 0 bases, and the junction held 7 bases outside the gene matches. CDR3 bases: TGCGCCAGCAGCCAAGCCCCGGGACAGGATCACCAAGAGACCCAGTACTTC. It yields the protein CASSQAPGQDHQETQYF.

V is TRBV2 and J is TRBJ2-1; 9 positions agree with TRBD2. The V gene end was trimmed by 3 bases and the J gene end by 8 bases; junction bases not matched to a gene: 5. Germline CDR1 is SNHLY and CDR2 is FYNNEI. The CDR3 runs 14 residues. The CDR3 is CASSERGGPYEQFF. The CDR3, as DNA: TGTGCCAGCAGTGAGCGGGGGGGCCCCTATGAGCAGTTCTTC.

This chain uses TRBV6-5 with TRBJ1-2, with unresolved D. V was cut by 10 bases and J by 3 bases, with 12 bases left in between. Germline-derived CDR1 and CDR2 are MNHEY and SVGAGI. The CDR3 sequence is 12 residues long. The chain's CDR3 is CATTTDYYGYTF. DNA for the CDR3: TGTGCCACCACGACGGACTACTATGGCTACACCTTC.

In this sample, this clone turned up a few times. This chain links TRBV19 with TRBJ1-3; 7 bases are a match to TRBD1. V lost 5 bases to trimming and J lost 2 bases; unmatched junction nucleotides: 6. Germline CDR1 reads LNHDA; CDR2 reads SQIVND (reference sequence). This CDR3 spans 15 amino acids. CDR3 coding DNA: TGTGCCAGTAGTCTGTACAGGGGACCTGGAAACACCATATATTTT. Its translation is CASSLYRGPGNTIYF.

The V call is TRBV6-5, the J call TRBJ1-4; the match to TRBD1 covers 9 bases. The V segment lost 6 bases and the J segment 6 bases; nucleotides outside the gene matches: 8. The CDR3 is 15 residues long. The V gene's germline CDR1 is MNHEY and CDR2 SVGAGI. The CDR3 reads CASSSQQGAYEKLFF. The CDR3, as DNA: TGTGCCAGCAGCTCTCAACAGGGGGCGTATGAAAAACTGTTTTTT.

The rearrangement uses TRBV7-2 and TRBJ1-5, with D tentatively TRBD1 (6 bases). The CDR3 has 17 amino acids. Per the germline V gene, CDR1 is SGHTA and CDR2 is FQGNSA. The V end was cut by 5 bases, the J end by 3 bases, with 20 bases between. The CDR3 DNA reads as TGTGCCAGCAGCCCAACGGCAGGGGTCCTTGTCAATCAGCCCCAGCATTTT. As protein: CASSPTAGVLVNQPQHF.